A selection of T cell receptor beta chains follows, all from one sample in a study of spatial heterogeneity in lung cancer. TCRdb reprocessed the 5' RACE reads with MiXCR, giving one entry per CDR3 protein. The repertoire has about 85,000 distinct CDR3 sequences, 15% to 25% of them found once; the top ten carry about 6.8%. The sample was PBMCs, taken at surgery. The receptor set was obtained from a male donor with early-stage non-small cell lung cancer. The CDR3 runs from the conserved cysteine through the conserved F or W. The D gene is left open where the match is weak. Rows give clone size only sometimes, using once, few, many, or a class for an expanded clone.

abundance	v_gene	d_gene	j_gene	CDR3aa	CDR3nt
few	TRBV7-9	TRBD2	TRBJ2-1	CASSRGGSSYNEQFF	TGTGCCAGCTCCCGGGGGGGGAGCTCCTACAATGAGCAGTTCTTC
.	TRBV25-1	.	TRBJ2-3	CASKSPEAAHTQYF	TGTGCCAGCAAGTCGCCGGAAGCCGCGCATACGCAGTATTTT
.	TRBV9	.	TRBJ1-2	CASSVVENYGYTF	TGTGCCAGCAGCGTAGTAGAGAACTATGGCTACACCTTC
.	TRBV5-1	.	TRBJ2-3	CASSQDSADTQYF	TGCGCCAGCAGCCAAGACAGCGCAGATACGCAGTATTTT
few	TRBV29-1	TRBD2	TRBJ2-5	CSAKGLAQETQYF	TGCAGCGCCAAGGGACTAGCCCAAGAGACCCAGTACTTC
.	TRBV5-1	TRBD2	TRBJ2-1	CASSLVLAGGDNRDEQFF	TGCGCCAGCAGCTTGGTTCTAGCGGGAGGGGACAATAGGGATGAGCAGTTCTTC
.	TRBV5-1	.	TRBJ2-3	CASSPRLGPSADTQYF	TGCGCCAGCAGCCCGAGATTGGGACCTTCAGCAGATACGCAGTATTTT
.	TRBV3-1	.	TRBJ1-2	CASSPTGHGYTF	TGTGCCAGCAGCCCAACAGGTCATGGCTACACCTTC
few	TRBV30	.	TRBJ1-1	CAWSVRQRGANTEAFF	TGTGCCTGGAGTGTACGGCAGAGGGGGGCGAACACTGAAGCTTTCTTT
few	TRBV20-1	.	TRBJ2-4	CSVSLFGRAKNIQYF	TGCAGTGTCTCGCTGTTTGGTCGCGCCAAAAACATTCAGTACTTC
many	TRBV20-1	.	TRBJ2-7	CSATNEGEYEQYF	TGCAGTGCGACCAACGAGGGGGAATACGAGCAGTACTTC
.	TRBV5-1	.	TRBJ2-2	CASSPDGGVYTGELFF	TGCGCCAGCAGCCCGGACGGGGGCGTCTACACCGGGGAGCTGTTTTTT
many	TRBV11-1	.	TRBJ2-7	CASSLTDSYEQYF	TGTGCCAGCAGCCTCACGGATTCCTACGAGCAGTACTTC
few	TRBV19	.	TRBJ1-2	CASSIVDGYTF	TGTGCCAGTAGTATAGTTGATGGCTACACCTTC
few	TRBV20-1	.	TRBJ1-5	CSAGNRVGGNQPQHF	TGCAGTGCGGGCAACAGGGTTGGAGGCAATCAGCCCCAGCATTTT
.	TRBV19	.	TRBJ2-7	CASRPTGTSYEQYF	TGTGCCAGTAGACCGACAGGGACTTCCTACGAGCAGTACTTC
few	TRBV5-6	TRBD1	TRBJ1-1	CASSLDWGQGNTEAFF	TGTGCCAGCAGCTTGGATTGGGGACAGGGTAACACTGAAGCTTTCTTT
.	TRBV3-1	.	TRBJ2-1	CASSQGLSTYNEQFF	TGTGCCAGCAGCCAAGGACTATCCACCTACAATGAGCAGTTCTTC
few	TRBV30	TRBD2	TRBJ2-7	CAWSVLGGSEYEQYF	TGTGCCTGGAGTGTACTGGGCGGGAGTGAGTACGAGCAGTACTTC
.	TRBV28	.	TRBJ2-5	CASSTAYQETQYF	TGTGCCAGCAGTACAGCTTACCAAGAGACCCAGTACTTC
.	TRBV14	TRBD1	TRBJ1-1	CASSAGGQGVTEAFF	TGTGCCAGCAGCGCGGGGGGACAGGGCGTTACTGAAGCTTTCTTT
few	TRBV12-3/TRBV12-4	TRBD1	TRBJ1-4	CASSLGQATNEKLFF	TGTGCCAGCAGTCTAGGACAGGCAACTAATGAAAAACTGTTTTTT
few	TRBV7-2	TRBD1	TRBJ2-5	CASSPRLRQGATETQYF	TGTGCCAGCAGCCCTAGACTTAGACAGGGGGCAACAGAGACCCAGTACTTC
.	TRBV7-9	.	TRBJ2-7	CASSAPRDLSYEQYF	TGTGCCAGCAGCGCCCCCCGGGACCTCTCCTACGAGCAGTACTTC
.	TRBV7-8	.	TRBJ1-5	CASSLFRLGVGQPQHF	TGTGCCAGCAGCTTATTCCGCCTCGGGGTAGGACAGCCCCAGCATTTT
many	TRBV3-1	.	TRBJ2-7	CASSQDTGRLARSYEQYF	TGTGCCAGCAGCCAAGATACTGGGAGGCTAGCGAGGTCCTACGAGCAGTACTTC
few	TRBV20-1	TRBD2	TRBJ2-7	CSARLEGGYEQYF	TGCAGTGCTAGGTTGGAGGGAGGGTACGAGCAGTACTTC
.	TRBV7-2	TRBD2	TRBJ2-3	CASSPKRAGDFTDTQYF	TGTGCCAGCAGCCCGAAAAGAGCGGGGGACTTCACAGATACGCAGTATTTT